Shown below are 25 T cell receptor beta chains from a single sample sequenced in a study of T-cell reconstitution after alpha-beta-depleted transplantation in children. Preparation of the TCRbeta library involved a method that used unique molecular identifiers. Each CDR3 protein is one row after TCRdb ran MiXCR on the PCR reads. The table shows hundreds of thousands of distinct CDR3 sequences, with about an eighth occurring only once. The sample in question was PBMCs from the stem cell graft donor, obtained from the stem cell graft. The receptors come from a human donor who donated a stem cell graft to a child with combined immunodeficiency.

This clonotype was recorded at least ten times. The chain is built from TRBV9 and TRBJ1-2; unclear D gene. Trimming took 0 bases from V and 7 from J, leaving 13 bases between them. CDR3 length equals 14 residues. Germline-derived CDR1 and CDR2 are SGDLS and YYNGEE. CDR3 in DNA: TGTGCCAGCAGCGTAGACGGGGAACGGTCTGGCTACACCTTC. Its translation: CASSVDGERSGYTF.

This chain links TRBV28 with TRBJ2-5; 11 bases match TRBD2. From germline, CDR1 is MDHEN and CDR2 SYDVKM. The CDR3 is made up of 14 amino acids. V was clipped by 9 bases and J by 1 base; unmatched bases: 4. Here the CDR3 reads CASRLAGSQETQYF. The CDR3, as DNA: TGTGCCAGTAGACTAGCGGGGAGCCAAGAGACCCAGTACTTC.

The chain employs TRBV3-1 and TRBJ2-7; 10 bases fit TRBD2. Germline loops: CDR1 LGHDT, CDR2 YNNKEL (reference sequence). CDR3 length: 13 amino acids. Trimming took 8 bases from V and 2 from J; bases not matched to a gene: 3. The CDR3 DNA is TGTGCCAGCGGGACTAGCGCCACCTACGAGCAGTACTTC. Amino acid sequence: CASGTSATYEQYF.

This clonotype was detected many times. This chain connects TRBV7-8 to TRBJ2-7, with 11 nucleotides matching TRBD2. This CDR3 has 13 residues. Trimming removed 5 bases from V and 7 bases from J; junction bases left unmatched: 4. Germline V CDR1 and CDR2: SGHVS, FQNEAQ. The CDR3 DNA sequence: TGTGCCAGCAGCCCGAGACTAGCGGGGGAGCAGTACTTC. It encodes CASSPRLAGEQYF.

This clonotype was counted at least ten times. V gene TRBV12-3 or TRBV12-4 combines with J gene TRBJ2-1; D is ambiguous. The V gene lost 7 bases and the J gene lost 9 bases, with 13 bases spanning the gap. The CDR3 covers 12 residues. The CDR3 reads CASTLGPVEQFF. The DNA for the CDR3 is TGTGCCAGCACCTTAGGCCCCGTTGAGCAGTTCTTC.

This clonotype has a handful of counts. The chain joins TRBV7-2 to TRBJ1-1; a weak D match, TRBD1 (6 bases). The CDR3 covers 13 residues. Trimming took off 7 bases at V and 1 base at J, with 10 bases between the two ends. Germline V gene lookup returns CDR1 SGHTA and CDR2 FQGNSA. CDR3 sequence: CASTLTGNTEAFF. In DNA form, the CDR3 reads TGTGCCAGCACCTTGACAGGGAACACTGAAGCTTTCTTT.

The chain uses TRBV5-1 and TRBJ2-1, with D perhaps TRBD2 (6 bases). The CDR3 runs to 14 residues. Germline V lookup: CDR1 SGHRS, CDR2 YFSETQ. The V gene lost 4 bases and the J gene lost 5 bases, with 13 bases spanning the gap. CDR3: CASSVGGENNEQFF. DNA of the CDR3: TGCGCCAGCAGCGTCGGCGGGGAGAACAATGAGCAGTTCTTC.

This clonotype was seen at least ten times. The chain employs TRBV7-3 and TRBJ2-1; no clear D. V gave up 8 bases and J gave up 4 bases, with 15 bases separating them. CDR3 length equals 14 residues. Germline V gene data show CDR1 as SGHTA and CDR2 as FQGTGA. In DNA form, the CDR3 reads TGTGCCAGCGGACCATCTCCGGATTACAATGAGCAGTTCTTC. This encodes CASGPSPDYNEQFF.

The rearrangement links TRBV6-1 to TRBJ2-7, with TRBD1 identical over 10 bases. The CDR3 has 15 amino acids. Germline values: CDR1 MNHNS, CDR2 SASEGT. Trimming at V came to 5 bases and at J to 6 bases, leaving 10 bases not matched to a gene. CDR3 sequence reads: CASSPPGQGTIEQYF. The CDR3 DNA reads TGTGCCAGCAGTCCGCCGGGACAGGGGACGATCGAGCAGTACTTC.

This clonotype was seen more than once but under ten times. The rearrangement joins TRBV4-3 to TRBJ2-5; 7 nucleotides match TRBD1. The CDR3 runs 15 residues. CDR1 is LGHNA and CDR2 is YSLEER in the germline V gene. The junction had 6 bases not matched to a gene; V was cut back by 1 base and J by 4 bases. The CDR3 loop is CASSQGGGDGETQYF. The DNA for the CDR3 is TGCGCCAGCAGCCAAGGAGGGGGCGATGGAGAGACCCAGTACTTC.

Regarding this clonotype: This CDR3 is missing its conserved last phenylalanine or tryptophan, likely due to a read error. V and J are TRBV5-1 and TRBJ2-3, with 13 bases fitting TRBD2. V shed 8 bases, J shed 0 bases, and the junction held 9 bases outside the gene matches. The CDR3 consists of 17 residues. From germline, CDR1 is SGHRS and CDR2 YFSETQ. The CDR3 DNA is TGCGCCAGTGGACTAGCGGGGGCCACCGCTAGCACAGATACGCAGTATGTT. It yields the protein CASGLAGATASTDTQYV.

CDR3 bases: TGTGCCAGCAGCCCAGCGGGGTTAGAGCCTAACTATGGCTACACCTTC. This encodes CASSPAGLEPNYGYTF. The J gene is TRBJ1-2, the V gene TRBV12-3 or TRBV12-4; D ambiguous. V lost 6 bases, J lost 0 bases, and 17 bases lay in between. The CDR3 has 16 amino acids.

This clonotype was seen many times. The J gene is TRBJ2-3, the V gene TRBV12-3 or TRBV12-4; possibly TRBD2 for D (6 bases). The CDR3 totals 12 residues. V was cut by 5 bases and J by 11 bases, with 14 bases left in between. The CDR3 loop reads CASSGRLEVQYF. The CDR3, as DNA: TGTGCCAGCAGTGGGAGACTAGAAGTGCAGTATTTT.

This clonotype was counted at least ten times. The chain couples TRBV5-1 to TRBJ2-7, with TRBD1 as a possible D gene (6 bases). V dropped 5 bases and J dropped 2 bases, with 14 bases sitting between them. Germline CDR1 SGHRS, CDR2 YFSETQ. The CDR3 has 14 residues. CDR3 nucleotides: TGCGCCAGCAGGGTTATGGACAGTACCTACGAGCAGTACTTC. It is translated as CASRVMDSTYEQYF.

This rearrangement joins TRBV30 to TRBJ2-3; 10 positions agree with TRBD1. The length of the CDR3 is 15 residues. V trimming: 1 base; J trimming: 2 bases; junction bases outside the gene matches: 3. Germline CDR1 and CDR2: GTSNPN and SVGIG (reference sequence). CDR3 region: CAWSGTGGPTDTQYF. CDR3 bases: TGTGCCTGGAGTGGGACAGGGGGTCCCACAGATACGCAGTATTTT.

This clonotype was detected many times. The chain combines TRBV24-1 with TRBJ2-5, with TRBD1 matching over 7 bases. The germline gives CDR1 KGHDR, CDR2 SFDVKD. The trim removed 2 bases at V and 5 bases at J, leaving 7 bases unmatched. This CDR3 comprises 15 residues. The CDR3 sequence is CATSDSWTGSETQYF. CDR3 nucleotide sequence: TGTGCCACCAGTGATTCATGGACAGGCTCGGAGACCCAGTACTTC.

A few counts support this clonotype. The chain combines TRBV9 with TRBJ2-1, with 11 bases matching TRBD2. Trimming took 0 bases from V and 0 from J; bases not matched to a gene: 17. The CDR3 extends over 22 amino acids. Germline CDR1 reads SGDLS; CDR2 reads YYNGEE. In DNA, the CDR3 is TGTGCCAGCAGCGTAGTCCCGACTAGCGGGACTGACGCCCGGAGCTCCTACAATGAGCAGTTCTTC. This gives the protein CASSVVPTSGTDARSSYNEQFF.

A few counts support this clonotype. The chain recombines TRBV11-3 with TRBJ2-3; the match to TRBD1 covers 9 bases. In germline, CDR1 is SGHNT, CDR2 YENEEA. The CDR3 covers 16 residues. The V gene end was trimmed by 5 bases and the J gene end by 1 base; junction bases not matched to a gene: 7. CDR3 residues: CASSISQGARTDTQYF. As DNA, the CDR3 is TGTGCCAGCAGCATCTCACAGGGGGCCCGCACAGATACGCAGTATTTT.

The table lists this clonotype with many counts. The genes are TRBV10-3 and TRBJ1-6, with D unclear. The CDR3 totals 16 residues. Trimming stripped 1 base from V and 7 bases from J, with 14 bases between. Looked up from germline, CDR1 is ENHRY and CDR2 is SYGVKD. The DNA of the CDR3 is TGTGCCATCAGTGAGTACCGGACTGATAGGAATTCACCCCTCCACTTT. Encoded protein: CAISEYRTDRNSPLHF.

This clonotype turned up a few times. V is TRBV29-1 and J is TRBJ2-1, with TRBD2 as a possible D gene (6 bases). Germline V lookup: CDR1 SQVTM, CDR2 ANQGSEA. CDR3 length: 14 amino acids. V lost 6 bases and J lost 4, with 16 bases in between. CDR3 nucleotide sequence: TGCAGCGTGAGGGGCGGGGTTCGATACAATGAGCAGTTCTTC. This gives the protein CSVRGGVRYNEQFF.

This chain's CDR3 is CASSKDRGVAGGQADTQYF. The CDR3 DNA follows: TGTGCCAGCAGCAAAGACAGGGGAGTCGCGGGAGGGCAGGCAGATACGCAGTATTTT. The chain combines TRBV12-3 or TRBV12-4 with TRBJ2-3; D is perhaps TRBD2 (9 bases). V shed 6 bases and J shed 4 bases, with 29 bases lying between them. The CDR3 runs 19 residues.

This clonotype was seen repeatedly, ten times or more. The J gene is TRBJ2-3, the V gene TRBV7-9; D could derive from TRBD1 or TRBD2 (6 bases each). CDR1 is SEHNR, CDR2 FQNEAQ, per germline (reference sequence). Trimming removed 1 base at V and 6 bases at J, with 14 bases between. The CDR3 length is 15 residues. This chain's CDR3 is CASSLDWQGTDTQYF. DNA for the CDR3: TGTGCCAGCAGCTTAGATTGGCAGGGGACTGATACGCAGTATTTT.

This clonotype appeared many times. The chain is built from TRBV20-1 and TRBJ2-1, with TRBD2 matching 8 bases. This CDR3 region has 13 residues. Trimming took 6 bases from V and 6 from J; bases not matched to a gene: 7. Germline-derived CDR1 and CDR2 are DFQATT and SNEGSKA (reference sequence). CDR3 sequence: CSALGGRPNEQFF. CDR3 in DNA: TGCAGTGCCCTTGGCGGGAGGCCCAATGAGCAGTTCTTC.

This clonotype was recorded many times. The junction shows a germline mismatch at one end, possibly a read error. As DNA, the CDR3 is TGCGCCAGCAGCTTGGACAGGTTCACAGATACGCAGTATTTT. This gives the protein CASSLDRFTDTQYF. V and J are TRBV7-2 and TRBJ2-3, with 7 positions matching TRBD1. Germline V lookup: CDR1 SGHTA, CDR2 FQGNSA. CDR3 size: 14 residues.

The chain joins TRBV19 to TRBJ1-5, with D unresolved. Germline V gene sequence: CDR1 LNHDA, CDR2 SQIVND (reference sequence). CDR3 length: 13 residues. Trimming removed 3 bases from V and 4 bases from J, with 7 bases in between. In nucleotides, the CDR3 is TGTGCCAGTAGTATCCGGCAGAATCAGCCCCAGCATTTT. It translates to CASSIRQNQPQHF.